The present TCR beta chain was sequenced within a study of blood T cell repertoires in COVID-19. Study in general: COVID-19 samples collected from the United States, Italy and Spain covered acute and convalescent phases. Sources were T cells, B-cell-depleted T cells, or PBMCs; the material itself was cDNA or gDNA.

The CDR3 runs 14 residues. Trimming pared 6 bases from V and 6 bases from J, leaving 16 bases between. Germline lookup yields CDR1 SGHVS and CDR2 FNYEAQ. Original analysis: Estimates of nucleated cell counts were drawn from the amplification of reference gene primers. Repertoires were generated with immunoSEQ multiplex PCR, while TCRdb's copy carries only in-frame clones and drops some. V and J calls and clone size are those listed in that table; D and trimming were worked out from the DNA. The repertoire holds roughly 310,000 clones, 75% to 90% seen once, with about 9.9% in the top ten. Clinical history as reported by participants underpinned cohort assignment.

V gene TRBV7-6 combines with J gene TRBJ2-3, with a tentative D call TRBD2 (5 bases). This clonotype was obtained from a woman aged 40 to 55 who had recovered from COVID-19. What was sequenced was PBMCs or T cells enriched from blood (not recorded which). Here the CDR3 reads CASSPGPGVDTQYF. The CDR3 DNA sequence: TGTGCCAGCAGTCCGGGCCCCGGGGTGGATACGCAGTATTTT.